Listed here are 27 T cell receptor beta chains from one sample, sequenced in a study of T cell repertoires in cytomegalovirus infection. No antigen is known for these receptors. TCRdb analysed the reads with MiXCR anew, one entry per CDR3 protein. The table includes about 920,000 distinct CDR3 sequences, 31% detected once. Sequenced here: cultured CD8+ T cells from PBMCs, sampled from culture after CMV antigen stimulation. All receptors come from a human donor in good health (CMV status not recorded). Some clones in this sample may be carry-over from other donors' samples.

J is TRBJ2-5 and V is TRBV27; 8 bases align to TRBD1. Germline V gene data show CDR1 as MNHEY and CDR2 as SMNVEV (reference sequence). This CDR3 region has 18 residues. Losses at the gene ends were 5 bases for V and 5 bases for J; bases not matched to a gene: 19. The CDR3 spells CASSLLTPDRGKGETQYF. DNA of the CDR3: TGTGCCAGCAGTCTCCTAACTCCAGACAGGGGAAAAGGGGAGACCCAGTACTTC.

This clonotype was observed once. CDR3 coding DNA: TGTGCCAGCAGCCCGGGACCGCCAGGCGAGCAGTACGTC. Translation: CASSPGPPGEQYV. The chain couples TRBV27 to TRBJ2-7; D is possibly TRBD1 or TRBD2 (5 bases each). This CDR3 is built from 13 residues. V lost 6 bases and J 6 bases, leaving 15 bases between the germline ends. Germline loops: CDR1 MNHEY, CDR2 SMNVEV (reference sequence).

J is TRBJ2-1 and V is TRBV27, with D possibly called TRBD1 or TRBD2 (5 bases each). V dropped 6 bases and J dropped 4 bases, with 13 bases sitting between them. The germline gives CDR1 MNHEY, CDR2 SMNVEV (reference sequence). This CDR3 has 14 residues. CDR3 region: CASRSGAPYNEQFF. In nucleotides, the CDR3 is TGTGCCAGCAGGTCCGGGGCACCTTACAATGAGCAGTTCTTC.

There are many counts of this clonotype. The V call is TRBV7-3, the J call TRBJ1-1; D is unresolved. Germline V gene lookup returns CDR1 SGHTA and CDR2 FQGTGA. This CDR3 has 14 residues. Trimming took 0 bases from V and 3 from J, leaving 8 bases between them. The CDR3 region is CASSLTEWDTEAFF. CDR3 DNA sequence: TGTGCCAGCAGCTTAACGGAATGGGACACTGAAGCTTTCTTT.

The chain combines TRBV2 with TRBJ2-7, with 8 bases that match TRBD2. Trimming removed 10 bases from V and 6 bases from J; junction bases left unmatched: 14. CDR1 SNHLY and CDR2 FYNNEI come from the germline V gene. CDR3 length: 14 amino acids. This CDR3 reads CAIPPGRGAGEQYV. The CDR3 DNA is TGTGCCATCCCTCCCGGGCGGGGGGCTGGCGAGCAGTACGTC.

This clonotype was seen only a few times. The chain combines TRBV12-3 or TRBV12-4 with TRBJ2-7, with D possibly being TRBD1 or TRBD2 (6 bases each). CDR3 length: 14 amino acids. Trimming cost V 5 bases and J 5 bases, with 16 bases left between them. As DNA, the CDR3 is TGTGCCAGCAGTCCGTGGGGGGACATTGACGAGCAGTACTTC. This gives the protein CASSPWGDIDEQYF.

This clonotype has just a few counts. The rearrangement links TRBV4-2 to TRBJ2-2; 8 bases map to TRBD1. V lost 1 base and J lost 4; bases outside the gene matches: 5. CDR3 length: 16 residues. Per the germline V gene, CDR1 is LGHNA and CDR2 is YNFKEQ. CDR3 amino acids: CASSQGTGPLTGELFF. The CDR3 DNA follows: TGTGCCAGCAGCCAAGGGACAGGGCCTCTCACCGGGGAGCTGTTTTTT.

V usage is TRBV5-1 and J usage is TRBJ1-1; possible D gene TRBD1, 5 bases. Trimming removed 0 bases from V and 5 bases from J, with 14 bases in between. The germline CDR1 and CDR2 sequences are SGHRS and YFSETQ. This CDR3 comprises 15 residues. CDR3 in amino acids: CASSLDLGTRTEAFF. The CDR3 nucleotides read TGCGCCAGCAGCTTGGATCTGGGGACGCGTACTGAAGCTTTCTTT. The full variable domain, with the rest looked up from reference TRBV5-1 and TRBJ1-1, is KAGVTQTPRYLIKTRGQQVTLSCSPISGHRSVSWYQQTPGQGLQFLFEYFSETQRNKGNFPGRFSGRQFSNSRSEMNVSTLELGDSALYLCASSLDLGTRTEAFFGQGTRLTVV.

The V gene is TRBV27, the J gene TRBJ2-2; D uncertain. Trimming cost V 1 base and J 6 bases, with 6 bases left between them. The CDR3 consists of 13 residues. Germline values: CDR1 MNHEY, CDR2 SMNVEV (reference sequence). The CDR3 loop is CASSLYLAGELFF. The CDR3 coding sequence is TGTGCCAGCAGTTTATATCTCGCCGGGGAGCTGTTTTTT.

The genes are TRBV6-6 and TRBJ1-2; 8 bases fit TRBD1. Germline V gives CDR1 MNHNY, CDR2 SVGAGI (reference sequence). J lost 4 bases, V lost 5 bases, and 12 bases had no gene match. This CDR3 has 16 residues. CDR3 protein: CASSTDRGGIGYGYTF. The CDR3 DNA reads TGTGCCAGCAGTACTGACAGGGGAGGTATCGGCTATGGCTACACCTTC.

This clonotype was seen repeatedly, ten times or more. The chain links TRBV7-6 to TRBJ2-3, with D possibly TRBD1 on 5 matching bases. Per the germline V gene, CDR1 is SGHVS and CDR2 is FNYEAQ. The CDR3 is made up of 14 amino acids. The V gene lost 3 bases and the J gene lost 2 bases, with 9 bases spanning the gap. The chain's CDR3 is CASSFQGYTDTQYF. The CDR3 DNA follows: TGTGCCAGCAGCTTCCAGGGCTACACAGATACGCAGTATTTT.

This chain links TRBV27 with TRBJ1-4, with D possibly being TRBD1 (6 bases). Trimming removed 2 bases from V and 3 bases from J, with 13 bases in between. CDR1 and CDR2 (germline): MNHEY, SMNVEV (reference sequence). This CDR3 contains 16 residues. Written as DNA, the CDR3 is TGTGCCAGCAGTTTAGTAGTACAGGGTTCTAATGAAAAACTGTTTTTT. Translation gives CASSLVVQGSNEKLFF.

This clonotype was seen only a few times. The chain couples TRBV28 to TRBJ2-3; D is undetermined. Trimming cost V 5 bases and J 0 bases, with 15 bases left between them. The CDR3 extends over 16 amino acids. Germline assignment: CDR1 MDHEN and CDR2 SYDVKM. CDR3 region: CASSPLVGYSTDTQYF. Written as DNA, the CDR3 is TGTGCCAGCAGTCCCCTTGTAGGGTACAGCACAGATACGCAGTATTTT.

The rearrangement links TRBV10-2 to TRBJ2-7; TRBD1 aligns across 7 bases. CDR1 and CDR2 (germline): WSHSY, SAAADI. V was clipped by 0 bases and J by 3 bases; unmatched bases: 8. This CDR3 region has 16 residues. The CDR3 protein is CASSESGTARFYEQYF. For the CDR3, the DNA is TGCGCCAGCAGTGAGTCCGGGACAGCACGATTCTACGAGCAGTACTTC.

This clonotype was counted only a few times. V usage is TRBV24-1 and J usage is TRBJ2-1, with unresolved D. The V end lost 5 bases, the J end lost 6 bases, and 10 bases lay between the germline ends. Per germline, CDR1 KGHDR and CDR2 SFDVKD. The CDR3 spans 13 residues. The CDR3, as DNA: TGTGCCACCAGTGTGGGGATGAGCAATGAGCAGTTCTTC. This encodes CATSVGMSNEQFF.

J is TRBJ2-2 and V is TRBV7-6; 14 bases are shared with TRBD2. V gave up 3 bases and J gave up 1 base; unmatched junction bases: 4. The CDR3 is 18 amino acids. The germline gives CDR1 SGHVS, CDR2 FNYEAQ. The CDR3 DNA reads as TGTGCCAGCAGCTTCCCGACTAGCGGGGGGGTGAACACCGGGGAGCTGTTTTTT. Amino acids: CASSFPTSGGVNTGELFF.

The chain joins TRBV12-3 or TRBV12-4 to TRBJ2-1; possibly TRBD1 or TRBD2 for D (5 bases each). Trimming stripped 6 bases from V and 5 bases from J, with 17 bases between. The CDR3 contains 15 residues. CDR3 DNA sequence: TGTGCCAGCAGCCAATGGGGGAACCCCGACAATGAGCAGTTCTTC. This translates into CASSQWGNPDNEQFF.

This clonotype was observed a handful of times. V gene TRBV2 combines with J gene TRBJ2-7; tentative D call: TRBD1 (5 bases). Germline values: CDR1 SNHLY, CDR2 FYNNEI. CDR3 length equals 12 residues. The germline V and J ends were trimmed by 7 bases and 7 bases, with 14 bases remaining between them. The CDR3 DNA sequence: TGTGCCAGCACCAGGGTGTTGGGGGAGCAGTACGTC. Encoded protein: CASTRVLGEQYV.

This sequence joins TRBV6-6 and TRBJ2-1, with TRBD1 matching over 9 bases. Germline values: CDR1 MNHNY, CDR2 SVGAGI (reference sequence). This CDR3 has 15 residues. Trimming at V came to 7 bases and at J to 1 base, leaving 5 bases not matched to a gene. In DNA, the CDR3 is TGTGCCAGCAAACGGACAGGGGAGTCCTACAATGAGCAGTTCTTC. It specifies CASKRTGESYNEQFF.

There are a few counts of this clonotype. The rearrangement links TRBV27 to TRBJ2-3; 12 bases agree with TRBD2. The trim removed 6 bases at V and 3 bases at J, leaving 13 bases unmatched. The CDR3 spans 18 residues. Germline V gene data show CDR1 as MNHEY and CDR2 as SMNVEV (reference sequence). CDR3 bases: TGTGCCAGCAGAAGATCTAGCGGGGGGGCCGATGGTACAGATACGCAGTATTTT. This codes for CASRRSSGGADGTDTQYF.

The V gene is TRBV6-6, the J gene TRBJ1-5; D unclear. The CDR3 totals 15 residues. Germline loops: CDR1 MNHNY, CDR2 SVGAGI (reference sequence). The V end was cut by 2 bases, the J end by 0 bases, with 8 bases between. CDR3 bases: TGTGCCAGCAGTTACGAAGCATATAGCAATCAGCCCCAGCATTTT. Amino acids: CASSYEAYSNQPQHF.

V gene TRBV7-8 combines with J gene TRBJ2-7; the match to TRBD2 covers 7 bases. Germline CDR1 reads SGHVS; CDR2 reads FQNEAQ. The CDR3 extends over 18 amino acids. V was clipped by 5 bases and J by 1 base; unmatched bases: 17. The CDR3: CASSLHGTTSGLSYEQYV. Here the CDR3 DNA reads TGTGCCAGCAGCCTCCACGGGACTACCAGCGGACTATCCTACGAGCAGTACGTC.

The chain carries TRBV6-6 and TRBJ2-2; unclear D gene. This CDR3 spans 12 amino acids. The germline gives CDR1 MNHNY, CDR2 SVGAGI (reference sequence). The V end lost 7 bases, the J end lost 7 bases, and 10 bases lay between the germline ends. CDR3 loop: CASTPDNGELFF. The CDR3 DNA follows: TGTGCCAGCACTCCTGATAACGGGGAGCTGTTTTTT.

This clonotype was seen more than once but under ten times. The V gene is TRBV27, the J gene TRBJ2-2; 11 positions match TRBD2. Germline V gene sequence: CDR1 MNHEY, CDR2 SMNVEV (reference sequence). CDR3 size: 15 residues. Losses at the gene ends were 4 bases for V and 5 bases for J; bases not matched to a gene: 3. CDR3 region: CASSWGLAETGELFF. The CDR3 DNA reads TGTGCCAGCAGTTGGGGACTAGCGGAAACCGGGGAGCTGTTTTTT.

The table lists this clonotype with a count of one. Mismatch with germline at one junction end may stem from a read error. The V call is TRBV18, the J call TRBJ2-5; D is undetermined. The CDR3 contains 16 residues. Germline lookup yields CDR1 KGHSH and CDR2 LQKENI. In nucleotides, the CDR3 is TGTGCCAACTCACCACCGGTCAGTCGCCCCGAGGAGACCCAGTACTTC. Its translation is CANSPPVSRPEETQYF.

This clonotype appeared once. This chain uses TRBV4-1 with TRBJ1-2; 7 bases are a match to TRBD1. The CDR3 totals 17 residues. Looked up from germline, CDR1 is MGHRA and CDR2 is YSYEKL. V shed 3 bases and J 3 bases; nucleotides not matched to a gene: 13. The CDR3 sequence: CASSQEAVGRGYYGYTF. CDR3 sequence (DNA): TGCGCCAGCAGCCAGGAGGCCGTTGGCAGGGGGTACTATGGCTACACCTTC.

The rearrangement links TRBV19 to TRBJ2-1; 9 positions agree with TRBD1. Unmatched junction bases numbered 13, after V lost 7 bases and J lost 0 bases. The CDR3 contains 18 residues. Germline V gene data show CDR1 as LNHDA and CDR2 as SQIVND (reference sequence). Here the CDR3 reads CASTGTGLLAYSYNEQFF. As DNA, the CDR3 is TGTGCCAGTACGGGGACAGGGTTGCTCGCTTACTCCTACAATGAGCAGTTCTTC.